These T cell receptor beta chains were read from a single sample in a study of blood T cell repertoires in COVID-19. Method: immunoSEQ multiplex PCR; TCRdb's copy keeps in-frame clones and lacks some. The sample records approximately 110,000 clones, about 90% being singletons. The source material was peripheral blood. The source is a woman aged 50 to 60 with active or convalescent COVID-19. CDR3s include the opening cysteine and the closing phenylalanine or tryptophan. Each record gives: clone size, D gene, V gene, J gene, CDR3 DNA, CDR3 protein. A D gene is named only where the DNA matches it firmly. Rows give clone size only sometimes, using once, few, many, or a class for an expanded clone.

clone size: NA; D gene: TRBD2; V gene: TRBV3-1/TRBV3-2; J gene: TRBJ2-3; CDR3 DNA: TGTGCCAGCAGCCAAGATGGGGGGAGCGGGAGGGCGAAAGATACGCAGTATTTT; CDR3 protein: CASSQDGGSGRAKDTQYF
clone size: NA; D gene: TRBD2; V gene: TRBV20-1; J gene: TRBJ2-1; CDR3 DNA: TGCAGTGCTAGTTTGAGCGGGAGCAATGAGCAGTTCTTC; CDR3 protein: CSASLSGSNEQFF
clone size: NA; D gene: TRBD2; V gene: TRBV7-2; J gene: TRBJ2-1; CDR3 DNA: TGTGCCAGCAGCTTAGGCTTGTTAGCACTAGCGCCCGGGGGGTATGAGCAGTTCTTC; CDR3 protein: CASSLGLLALAPGGYEQFF
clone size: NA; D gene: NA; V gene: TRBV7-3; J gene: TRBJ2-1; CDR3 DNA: TGTGCCAGCTCTCTTGGGGGCACAGTCAATGAGCAGTTCTTC; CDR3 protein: CASSLGGTVNEQFF
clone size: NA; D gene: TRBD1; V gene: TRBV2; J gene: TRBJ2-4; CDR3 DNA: TGTGCCAGCAGTGAAGCGGGGACAGGGGTAGCCAAAAACATTCAGTACTTC; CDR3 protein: CASSEAGTGVAKNIQYF
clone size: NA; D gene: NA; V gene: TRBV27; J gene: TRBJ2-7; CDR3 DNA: TGTGCCAGCAGCGACCCGCTGATAGGGGGCGAGCAGTACTTC; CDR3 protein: CASSDPLIGGEQYF
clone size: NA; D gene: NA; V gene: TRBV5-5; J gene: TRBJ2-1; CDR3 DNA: TGTGCCAGCAGCTTAACCCTAAATGAGCAGTTCTTC; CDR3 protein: CASSLTLNEQFF
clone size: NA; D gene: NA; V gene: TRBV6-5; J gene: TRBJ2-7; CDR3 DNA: TGTGCCAGCAGTTACCGTAATTACTACTCCTACGAGCAGTACTTC; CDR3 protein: CASSYRNYYSYEQYF
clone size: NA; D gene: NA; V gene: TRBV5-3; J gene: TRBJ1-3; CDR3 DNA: TGTGCCAGAAGCTTGGCCTTGGAGGGCTGTGGAAACACCATATATTTT; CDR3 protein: CARSLALEGCGNTIYF
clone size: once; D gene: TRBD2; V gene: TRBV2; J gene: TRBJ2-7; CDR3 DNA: TGTGCCAGCAGTGATTGGGGTAGCGGGTACTCCTACGAGCAGTACTTC; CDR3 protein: CASSDWGSGYSYEQYF
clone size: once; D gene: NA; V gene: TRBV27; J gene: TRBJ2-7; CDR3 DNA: TGTGCCAGCGCACAGTTTCCAGAGGGCGAGCAGTACTTC; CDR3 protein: CASAQFPEGEQYF
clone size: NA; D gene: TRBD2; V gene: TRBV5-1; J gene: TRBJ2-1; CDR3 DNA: TGCGCCAGCAGCTCTTCCGGGACTAGATACAATGAGCAGTTCTTC; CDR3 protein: CASSSSGTRYNEQFF
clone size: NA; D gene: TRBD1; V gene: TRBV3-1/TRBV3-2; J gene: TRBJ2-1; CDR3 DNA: TGTGCCAGCAGCCCCCGGGACAGCTACTCCTACAATGAGCAGTTCTTC; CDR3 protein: CASSPRDSYSYNEQFF
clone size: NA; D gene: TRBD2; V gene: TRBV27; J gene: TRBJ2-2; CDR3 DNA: TGTGCCAGCAGTTTATTTCCCCCCCTTAGCGGGAGGGCCGCCGGGGAGCTGTTTTTT; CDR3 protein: CASSLFPPLSGRAAGELFF
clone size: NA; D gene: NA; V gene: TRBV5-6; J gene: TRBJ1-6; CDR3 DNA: TGTGCCAGCAGCTTAGGTTCAGGGGTTGCTTCACCCCTCCACTTT; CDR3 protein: CASSLGSGVASPLHF
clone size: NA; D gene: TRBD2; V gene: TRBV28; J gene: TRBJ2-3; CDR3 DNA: TGTGCCAGCACCCCTCTCGTGGGCGGGAGGGCAGATACGCAGTATTTT; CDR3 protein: CASTPLVGGRADTQYF
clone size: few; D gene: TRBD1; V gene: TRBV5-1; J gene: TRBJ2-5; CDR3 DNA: TGCGCCAGCAGCGCAGGACAGGTTGTGAAGCAAGAGACCCAGTACTTC; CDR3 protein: CASSAGQVVKQETQYF
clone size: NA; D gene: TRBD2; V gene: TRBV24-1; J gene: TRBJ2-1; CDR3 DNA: TGTGCCACCAGTGATGTTAGACTAGCGGGGGGCAATGAGCAGTTCTTC; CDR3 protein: CATSDVRLAGGNEQFF
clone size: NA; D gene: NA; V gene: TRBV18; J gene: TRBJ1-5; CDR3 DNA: TGTGCCAGCTCACCGCCAGGAGGGCAGCCCCAGCATTTT; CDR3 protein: CASSPPGGQPQHF
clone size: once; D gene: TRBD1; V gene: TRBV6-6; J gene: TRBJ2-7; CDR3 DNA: TGTGCCAGCACACCTGTGGACAGGGACTACGAGCAGTACTTC; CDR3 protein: CASTPVDRDYEQYF
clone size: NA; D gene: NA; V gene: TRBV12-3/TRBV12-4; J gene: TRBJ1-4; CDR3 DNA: TGTGCCAGCAGTTTTTTCGATGAAAAACTGTTTTTT; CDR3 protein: CASSFFDEKLFF
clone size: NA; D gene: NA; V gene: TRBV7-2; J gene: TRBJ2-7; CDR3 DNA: TGTGCCAGCAGCCTAGACAGAGAGAGGGCGCAGTACTTC; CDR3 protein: CASSLDRERAQYF
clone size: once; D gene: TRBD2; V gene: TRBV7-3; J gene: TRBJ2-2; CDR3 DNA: TGTGCCAGCAGTCCCGTTGGTGGACTAGCGTACGGGGAGCTGTTTTTT; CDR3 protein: CASSPVGGLAYGELFF
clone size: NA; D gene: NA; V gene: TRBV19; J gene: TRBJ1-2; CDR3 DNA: TGTGCCAGTAGTGCGCCCCGGGGGGCCTATGGCTACACCTTC; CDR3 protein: CASSAPRGAYGYTF